A single sample gave rise to the 29 T cell receptor beta chains below, sequenced in a study of OX40 agonist ivuxolimab in advanced cancers. The table came from immunoSEQ multiplex PCR; TCRdb's copy has only in-frame clones and leaves some out. The sample lists over 30,000 clones, 84% occurring once. The specimen comprised CD4+ or CD8+ T cells sorted from blood, sampled in a trial of the OX40 agonist ivuxolimab. These receptor sequences come from an adult with an advanced solid tumor such as melanoma, head and neck, liver or kidney cancer.

This rearrangement joins TRBV25-1 to TRBJ1-3, with 7 bases that match TRBD1. Trimming cost V 1 base and J 2 bases; bases outside gene matches: 11. Looked up from germline, CDR1 is MGHDK and CDR2 is SYGVNS. The CDR3 totals 18 residues. The CDR3 protein is CASSELRSTGQAGNTIYF. The DNA of the CDR3 is TGTGCCAGCAGTGAATTAAGGTCGACAGGGCAAGCTGGAAACACCATATATTTT. Together with reference TRBV25-1 and TRBJ1-3, the CDR3 gives the full variable domain: EADIYQTPRYLVIGTGKKITLECSQTMGHDKMYWYQQDPGMELHLIHYSYGVNSTEKGDLSSESTVSRIRTEHFPLTLESARPSHTSQYLCASSELRSTGQAGNTIYFGEGSWLTVV.

The V call is TRBV6-6, the J call TRBJ1-4; 8 nucleotides align to TRBD1. Germline CDR1 is MNHNY and CDR2 is SVGAGI (reference sequence). V lost 4 bases, J lost 3 bases, and 4 bases stayed unmatched. The length of the CDR3 is 15 residues. The CDR3 bases are TGTGCCAGCAGTTTGGACAGGGTAGCTAATGAAAAACTGTTTTTT. Its translation is CASSLDRVANEKLFF.

This chain uses TRBV4-1 with TRBJ2-7; 14 bases are shared with TRBD2. Trimming took 0 bases from V and 5 from J; bases not matched to a gene: 6. The V gene's germline CDR1 is MGHRA and CDR2 YSYEKL. The CDR3 consists of 17 residues. CDR3 protein: CASSQDGTSGSLNEQYF. The CDR3, as DNA: TGCGCCAGCAGCCAAGATGGGACTAGCGGGAGTCTCAACGAGCAGTACTTC.

V usage is TRBV7-2 and J usage is TRBJ2-7, with D unresolved. The CDR3 sequence is 16 residues long. Germline values: CDR1 SGHTA, CDR2 FQGNSA. V lost 2 bases to trimming and J lost 7 bases, with 21 bases between them. CDR3 loop: CASSLIGLPPVGEQYF. CDR3 coding DNA: TGTGCCAGCAGCTTAATTGGGCTACCCCCGGTGGGAGAGCAGTACTTC.

This chain links TRBV4-1 with TRBJ2-7; TRBD1 matches 7 bases. The ends lost 5 bases at V and 0 bases at J; junction bases unmatched: 4. This CDR3 contains 14 residues. In germline, CDR1 is MGHRA, CDR2 YSYEKL. The CDR3 DNA is TGCGCCAGCAGCGGAAGGACAGGCTCCTACGAGCAGTACTTC. This encodes CASSGRTGSYEQYF.

The rearrangement links TRBV7-9 to TRBJ2-7; D uncertain. CDR3 length equals 13 residues. Trimming left V 1 base short and J 3 bases short, with 7 bases between. Germline lookup yields CDR1 SEHNR and CDR2 FQNEAQ (reference sequence). DNA for the CDR3: TGTGCCAGCAGCTTAGAAAAGAACTACGAGCAGTACTTC. Residues: CASSLEKNYEQYF.

This rearrangement joins TRBV27 to TRBJ1-1; tentatively, D is TRBD1 (5 bases). The CDR3 contains 12 residues. From germline, CDR1 is MNHEY and CDR2 SMNVEV (reference sequence). Trimming removed 6 bases from V and 6 bases from J, with 11 bases in between. The CDR3 spells CASRFPGAEAFF. The CDR3 region has the DNA TGTGCCAGCAGATTCCCGGGGGCTGAAGCTTTCTTT.

A single count supports this clone. This chain links TRBV27 with TRBJ2-2; D not resolved. The CDR3 totals 15 residues. Trimming pared 6 bases from V and 3 bases from J, leaving 14 bases between. CDR1 and CDR2 from the germline V gene are MNHEY and SMNVEV (reference sequence). CDR3 in DNA: TGTGCCAGCAGCCCTGTAGGTTCCTACACCGGGGAGCTGTTTTTT. It translates to CASSPVGSYTGELFF.

The chain joins TRBV7-3 to TRBJ1-1; D remains ambiguous. Per the germline V gene, CDR1 is SGHTA and CDR2 is FQGTGA. Trimming left V 1 base short and J 5 bases short, with 14 bases between. This CDR3 comprises 15 residues. The CDR3 nucleotides are TGTGCCAGCAGCTTAAATTCTGGGGATGGGACTGAAGCTTTCTTT. Protein sequence: CASSLNSGDGTEAFF.

The chain employs TRBV4-1 and TRBJ2-1; TRBD2 agrees at 14 bases. V was clipped by 6 bases and J by 9 bases; unmatched bases: 13. Germline V gives CDR1 MGHRA, CDR2 YSYEKL. The CDR3 consists of 17 residues. The CDR3 DNA sequence: TGCGCCAGCAGTTACGACGCCGGGACTAGCGGGAGAAGTGAGCAGTTCTTC. It encodes CASSYDAGTSGRSEQFF.

This clone was found a few times. This rearrangement joins TRBV5-6 to TRBJ1-2; 12 bases align to TRBD1. V lost 4 bases to trimming and J lost 8 bases; unmatched junction nucleotides: 3. In germline, CDR1 is SGHDT, CDR2 YYEEEE. The CDR3 totals 13 residues. The CDR3 reads CASSQGTGGGYTF. Here the CDR3 DNA reads TGTGCCAGCAGCCAAGGGACAGGGGGCGGCTACACCTTC.

The rearrangement links TRBV15 to TRBJ1-1; 8 bases are shared with TRBD1. Looked up from germline, CDR1 is LNHNV and CDR2 is YYDKDF (reference sequence). The CDR3 contains 16 residues. J lost 4 bases, V lost 4 bases, and 11 bases had no gene match. CDR3 in amino acids: CATSNERGQVGTEAFF. Here the CDR3 DNA reads TGTGCCACCAGCAACGAAAGGGGACAGGTGGGCACTGAAGCTTTCTTT. Full variable domain (missing parts from reference TRBV15 and TRBJ1-1): DAMVIQNPRYQVTQFGKPVTLSCSQTLNHNVMYWYQQKSSQAPKLLFHYYDKDFNNEADTPDNFQSRRPNTSFCFLDIRSPGLGDTAMYLCATSNERGQVGTEAFFGQGTRLTVV.

The chain couples TRBV7-6 to TRBJ2-1; D gene ambiguous. CDR1 and CDR2 (germline): SGHVS, FNYEAQ. The ends were cut back, 5 bases at V and 12 bases at J, with 11 bases in the middle. CDR3 length equals 11 residues. DNA for the CDR3: TGTGCCAGCAGCCTTAATAACGGGCAGTTCTTC. Protein: CASSLNNGQFF. Combining the CDR3 with reference TRBV7-6 and TRBJ2-1 gives the whole variable domain GAGVSQSPRYKVTKRGQDVALRCDPISGHVSLYWYRQALGQGPEFLTYFNYEAQQDKSGLPNDRFSAERPEGSISTLTIQRTEQRDSAMYRCASSLNNGQFFGPGTRLTVL.

This sequence joins TRBV15 and TRBJ2-7, with D perhaps matching TRBD1 or TRBD2 (5 bases each). The CDR3 is 14 residues long. Trimming pared 3 bases from V and 0 bases from J, leaving 9 bases between. The V gene's germline CDR1 is LNHNV and CDR2 YYDKDF (reference sequence). Here the CDR3 DNA reads TGTGCCACCAGCAGCGAGGGGAGCTCCTACGAGCAGTACTTC. Residues: CATSSEGSSYEQYF.

V usage is TRBV15 and J usage is TRBJ1-1; tentatively, D is TRBD1 (5 bases). Deletions cut 0 bases from V and 3 bases from J, with 11 bases between. This CDR3 has 15 residues. Germline V gene data show CDR1 as LNHNV and CDR2 as YYDKDF (reference sequence). The CDR3 protein is CATSRDQGWDTEAFF. The CDR3 bases are TGTGCCACCAGCAGAGATCAGGGTTGGGACACTGAAGCTTTCTTT.

The chain employs TRBV10-3 and TRBJ2-7; 12 bases match TRBD2. The germline gives CDR1 ENHRY, CDR2 SYGVKD. The CDR3 has 14 amino acids. Trimming cost V 8 bases and J 5 bases; bases outside gene matches: 7. In nucleotides, the CDR3 is TGTGCCATCGAGGAGACTAGCGGGAGCGACGAGCAGTACTTC. It specifies CAIEETSGSDEQYF.

J is TRBJ2-3 and V is TRBV2; D unresolved. Germline V CDR1 and CDR2: SNHLY, FYNNEI. Trimming took 7 bases from V and 0 from J, leaving 11 bases between them. There are 14 residues in the CDR3. The CDR3 DNA is TGTGCCAGCATCGCGCGTCCTAGCACAGATACGCAGTATTTT. The encoded protein is CASIARPSTDTQYF.

This chain connects TRBV6-6 to TRBJ1-2, with a weak D call TRBD1 (5 bases). CDR1 and CDR2 (germline): MNHNY, SVGAGI (reference sequence). The CDR3 consists of 12 residues. V was shortened by 1 base and J by 8 bases, with 8 bases between the two germline ends. The CDR3 protein is CASSYWGGGYTF. DNA for the CDR3: TGTGCCAGCAGTTACTGGGGCGGGGGCTACACCTTC.

This chain connects TRBV5-1 to TRBJ2-5; D is possibly TRBD1 (6 bases). CDR3 length: 15 amino acids. Per the germline V gene, CDR1 is SGHRS and CDR2 is YFSETQ. V was trimmed by 3 bases and J by 5 bases, leaving 17 bases between them. The DNA for the CDR3 is TGCGCCAGCAGCTCGAGTCTAGGACAGCAGGAGACCCAGTACTTC. It is translated as CASSSSLGQQETQYF. The variable domain in full, with the rest retrieved from reference TRBV5-1 and TRBJ2-5, is KAGVTQTPRYLIKTRGQQVTLSCSPISGHRSVSWYQQTPGQGLQFLFEYFSETQRNKGNFPGRFSGRQFSNSRSEMNVSTLELGDSALYLCASSSSLGQQETQYFGPGTRLLVL.

J is TRBJ1-2 and V is TRBV7-2, with TRBD1 as a possible D gene (6 bases). The CDR3 has 15 amino acids. Germline-derived CDR1 and CDR2 are SGHTA and FQGNSA. V lost 1 base and J 5 bases, leaving 14 bases between the germline ends. The CDR3 DNA sequence: TGTGCCAGCAGCTTAGTCGCGGGGGGCGCTTATGGCTACACCTTC. Translated: CASSLVAGGAYGYTF. The full variable domain, its missing parts supplied by reference TRBV7-2 and TRBJ1-2, is GAGVSQSPSNKVTEKGKDVELRCDPISGHTALYWYRQSLGQGLEFLIYFQGNSAPDKSGLPSDRFSAERTGGSVSTLTIQRTQQEDSAVYLCASSLVAGGAYGYTFGSGTRLTVV.

There are a few counts of this clone. The chain links TRBV5-5 to TRBJ2-7; D perhaps matches TRBD1 (6 bases). The CDR3 contains 15 residues. Trimming took off 4 bases at V and 0 bases at J, with 14 bases between the two ends. CDR1 and CDR2 (germline): SGHKS, YYEKEE (reference sequence). The CDR3 is CASSAETGISYEQYF. The DNA of the CDR3 is TGTGCCAGCAGCGCCGAGACAGGCATCTCCTACGAGCAGTACTTC.

The chain is built from TRBV5-6 and TRBJ2-4; D is ambiguous. Germline V lookup: CDR1 SGHDT, CDR2 YYEEEE. V lost 6 bases to trimming and J lost 0 bases, with 4 bases between them. This CDR3 is built from 12 residues. The CDR3, as DNA: TGTGCCAGCAACGGAGCCAAAAACATTCAGTACTTC. This codes for CASNGAKNIQYF.

The chain carries TRBV9 and TRBJ2-3; 7 nucleotides match TRBD1. The length of the CDR3 is 16 residues. Germline lookup yields CDR1 SGDLS and CDR2 YYNGEE. The junction had 8 bases not matched to a gene; V was cut back by 0 bases and J by 4 bases. The CDR3 sequence: CASSVGMGQPADTQYF. Written as DNA, the CDR3 is TGTGCCAGCAGCGTAGGGATGGGACAGCCTGCAGATACGCAGTATTTT.

The chain links TRBV7-9 to TRBJ2-1; 15 bases match TRBD2. Per germline, CDR1 SEHNR and CDR2 FQNEAQ (reference sequence). Trimming removed 1 base from V and 8 bases from J; junction bases left unmatched: 6. The CDR3 is 17 residues long. The CDR3 region has the DNA TGTGCCAGCAGCTTAGTCGGACTAGCGGGGGGGAGAGATGAGCAGTTCTTC. Translated, it gives CASSLVGLAGGRDEQFF.

This chain connects TRBV9 to TRBJ2-3, with unresolved D. Germline lookup yields CDR1 SGDLS and CDR2 YYNGEE. V was clipped by 4 bases and J by 0 bases, with 6 bases between them. The CDR3 has 13 amino acids. The CDR3 region has the DNA TGTGCCAGCAGCCCCAGTAGCACAGATACGCAGTATTTT. It encodes CASSPSSTDTQYF.

V and J are TRBV7-9 and TRBJ2-7; D is undetermined. This CDR3 has 13 amino acids. The V end lost 2 bases, the J end lost 0 bases, and 5 bases lay between the germline ends. Germline loops: CDR1 SEHNR, CDR2 FQNEAQ (reference sequence). The CDR3 DNA reads as TGTGCCAGCAGCTTAACCGCCTCCTACGAGCAGTACTTC. It is translated as CASSLTASYEQYF.

This clone turned up a few times. The chain has TRBV30 and TRBJ1-5, with D tentatively TRBD1 (6 bases). Germline CDR1 GTSNPN, CDR2 SVGIG (reference sequence). Trimming removed 1 base from V and 2 bases from J, with 6 bases in between. The CDR3 consists of 13 residues. CDR3 nucleotide sequence: TGTGCCTGGAGTGCAGGGGGCAATCAGCCCCAGCATTTT. Protein sequence: CAWSAGGNQPQHF.

The V gene is TRBV6-1, the J gene TRBJ2-1; D not resolved. This CDR3 is 12 amino acids long. Germline V CDR1 and CDR2: MNHNS, SASEGT. V was clipped by 5 bases and J by 2 bases, with 4 bases between them. The CDR3 loop reads CASSLPYNEQFF. CDR3 nucleotide sequence: TGTGCCAGCAGTCTTCCCTACAATGAGCAGTTCTTC.

The rearrangement joins TRBV2 to TRBJ1-1, with D uncertain. This CDR3 comprises 14 residues. Germline CDR1 and CDR2: SNHLY and FYNNEI. Trimming cost V 7 bases and J 3 bases, with 15 bases left between them. DNA for the CDR3: TGTGCCAGCAAGCGTCCGGGTATGGACACTGAAGCTTTCTTT. Translated: CASKRPGMDTEAFF.